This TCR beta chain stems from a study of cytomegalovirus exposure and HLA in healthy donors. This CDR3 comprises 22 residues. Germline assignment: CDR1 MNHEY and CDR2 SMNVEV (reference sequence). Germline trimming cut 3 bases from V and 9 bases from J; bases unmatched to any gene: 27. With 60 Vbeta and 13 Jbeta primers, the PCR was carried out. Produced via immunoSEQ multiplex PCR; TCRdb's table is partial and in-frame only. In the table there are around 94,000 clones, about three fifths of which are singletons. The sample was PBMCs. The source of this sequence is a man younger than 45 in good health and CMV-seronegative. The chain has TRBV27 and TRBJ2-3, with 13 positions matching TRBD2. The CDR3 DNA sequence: TGTGCCAGCAGTTTCTTTGCCACTCCCTTGGGACTAGCGGGGTCTGTCGGTGAAACGCAGTATTTT. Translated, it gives CASSFFATPLGLAGSVGETQYF.